Presented here are 29 T cell receptor beta chains from one specimen sequenced in a study of T cells in Graves' hyperthyroidism and ophthalmopathy. From RNA transcripts, TCR beta CDR3 regions were amplified. First-round RT-PCR of the TCR CDR3 relied on the HTBI primer set. A single record per CDR3 protein comes from TCRdb applying MiXCR to the multiplex PCR reads. Altogether more than 500,000 distinct CDR3 sequences are present, over 45% being singletons, with the ten largest covering about 43%. Specimen: peripheral blood or thyroid tissue (not recorded which). These receptor sequences come from an adult woman with Graves' disease, either hyperthyroidism or ophthalmopathy (not recorded which).

The table lists this clonotype with many counts. V is TRBV12-3 or TRBV12-4 and J is TRBJ1-6, with D unclear. V lost 9 bases and J lost 4, with 7 bases in between. The CDR3 totals 12 residues. This chain's CDR3 is CASAGYNSPLHF. The CDR3 coding sequence is TGTGCCAGTGCGGGGTATAATTCACCCCTCCACTTT.

This chain connects TRBV20-1 to TRBJ2-5; no definite D call. V lost 1 base to trimming and J lost 7 bases, with 7 bases between them. Germline V CDR1 and CDR2: DFQATT, SNEGSKA (reference sequence). The length of the CDR3 is 11 residues. CDR3 protein: CSARVIGTQYF. In nucleotides, the CDR3 is TGCAGTGCTAGAGTCATAGGGACCCAGTACTTC.

As for this clonotype: A read error may explain this, as a much larger clone is one base away. The chain couples TRBV6-4 to TRBJ1-6; maybe TRBD1 (6 bases). The CDR3 extends over 13 amino acids. CDR1 and CDR2 (germline): MRHNA, SNTAGT. CDR3 region: CASSHQGNSPPHF. The CDR3 DNA reads TGTGCCAGCAGTCACCAGGGGAACTCACCCCCCCACTTT.

The chain joins TRBV28 to TRBJ1-3; D gene ambiguous. The CDR3 contains 16 residues. The V gene lost 6 bases and the J gene lost 2 bases, with 17 bases spanning the gap. Germline CDR1 reads MDHEN; CDR2 reads SYDVKM. CDR3 nucleotide sequence: TGTGCCAGCAGCACCTCCGGGGAGACCGCTGGAAACACCATATATTTT. Its protein product is CASSTSGETAGNTIYF. Full variable domain (remainder filled in from reference TRBV28 and TRBJ1-3): DVKVTQSSRYLVKRTGEKVFLECVQDMDHENMFWYRQDPGLGLRLIYFSYDVKMKEKGDIPEGYSVSREKKERFSLILESASTNQTSMYLCASSTSGETAGNTIYFGEGSWLTVV.

This chain connects TRBV20-1 to TRBJ1-2; 7 bases align to TRBD1. After removal of 8 bases from V and 0 bases from J, the junction contained 6 bases not matched to a gene. Per germline, CDR1 DFQATT and CDR2 SNEGSKA (reference sequence). There are 13 residues in the CDR3. This chain's CDR3 is CSSTGVTNYGYTF. The DNA for the CDR3 is TGCAGTTCAACAGGGGTAACTAACTATGGCTACACCTTC.

As regards this clonotype: Since a much larger clone is just one base distant, this may be a read error. V and J are TRBV29-1 and TRBJ1-3; D call uncertain. Deletions cut 7 bases from V and 1 base from J, with 8 bases between. Looked up from germline, CDR1 is SQVTM and CDR2 is ANQGSEA. CDR3 length equals 12 residues. This CDR3 reads CSAQESGNTIYF. The CDR3 DNA follows: TGCAGCGCTCAGGAATCTGGAAACACCATATATTTT.

At least ten counts were recorded for this clonotype. V and J are TRBV20-1 and TRBJ1-3; TRBD1 is a possible D gene (5 bases). Germline values: CDR1 DFQATT, CDR2 SNEGSKA (reference sequence). The ends were cut back, 0 bases at V and 0 bases at J, with 18 bases in the middle. This CDR3 region has 18 residues. The CDR3 region is CSARDPRAGGGSGNTIYF. For the CDR3, the DNA is TGCAGTGCTAGAGATCCCCGGGCGGGGGGAGGCTCTGGAAACACCATATATTTT.

This clonotype has at least ten counts. This rearrangement joins TRBV5-6 to TRBJ2-5; TRBD2 might be the D (6 bases). Deletions cut 5 bases from V and 0 bases from J, with 17 bases between. The CDR3 loop spans 16 amino acids. Germline V gene lookup returns CDR1 SGHDT and CDR2 YYEEEE. The CDR3 is CASRPIAENHQETQYF. The CDR3 nucleotides are TGTGCCAGCAGACCGATAGCGGAGAACCACCAAGAGACCCAGTACTTC.

The CDR3 sequence is CASSLSGASTDTQYF. The CDR3 nucleotides read TGCGCCAGCAGCTTGAGCGGGGCTAGCACAGATACGCAGTATTTT. The V call is TRBV5-1, the J call TRBJ2-3; TRBD2 aligns across 7 bases. After removal of 1 base from V and 0 bases from J, the junction contained 2 bases not matched to a gene. From germline, CDR1 is SGHRS and CDR2 YFSETQ. The CDR3 runs to 15 residues.

Many counts were recorded for this clonotype. The CDR3 loop is CASSPTAGKVETQYF. DNA of the CDR3: TGTGCCAGCAGTCCTACCGCGGGGAAAGTAGAGACCCAGTACTTC. The rearrangement joins TRBV28 to TRBJ2-5; D is possibly TRBD2 (6 bases). Trimming pared 5 bases from V and 4 bases from J, leaving 17 bases between. This CDR3 contains 15 residues. Germline CDR1 and CDR2: MDHEN and SYDVKM. Based on the CDR3 plus reference TRBV28 and TRBJ2-5, the full variable domain is DVKVTQSSRYLVKRTGEKVFLECVQDMDHENMFWYRQDPGLGLRLIYFSYDVKMKEKGDIPEGYSVSREKKERFSLILESASTNQTSMYLCASSPTAGKVETQYFGPGTRLLVL.

This clonotype was seen many times. V and J are TRBV6-5 and TRBJ2-7, with D hard to call. CDR1 and CDR2 (germline): MNHEY, SVGAGI. The CDR3 has 11 residues. Between the trimmed V and J ends, which lost 3 bases and 6 bases, there was a span of 6 bases. The CDR3 DNA follows: TGTGCCAGCAGTTATAGAAGCGAGCAGTACTTC. Translated, it gives CASSYRSEQYF.

This clonotype occurred many times. The chain couples TRBV7-2 to TRBJ1-1; D is ambiguous. From germline, CDR1 is SGHTA and CDR2 FQGNSA. The CDR3 extends over 17 amino acids. V shed 2 bases and J shed 0 bases, with 16 bases lying between them. This CDR3 reads CASSLRYLGQLNTEAFF. The CDR3 DNA reads TGTGCCAGCAGCTTAAGGTATCTAGGGCAGCTGAACACTGAAGCTTTCTTT. Supplemented by reference TRBV7-2 and TRBJ1-1, the full variable domain reads GAGVSQSPSNKVTEKGKDVELRCDPISGHTALYWYRQSLGQGLEFLIYFQGNSAPDKSGLPSDRFSAERTGGSVSTLTIQRTQQEDSAVYLCASSLRYLGQLNTEAFFGQGTRLTVV.

This clonotype was counted once. Compared with germline, one end of the junction differs, possibly owing to a read error. DNA for the CDR3: TGTGCCTGCAGTACTAGAGAGCCGGGACAACCCCAGCATTTT. It codes for CACSTREPGQPQHF. V gene TRBV7-2 combines with J gene TRBJ1-5; a weak D match, TRBD1 (6 bases). The CDR3 has 14 residues. Germline V gene data show CDR1 as SGHTA and CDR2 as FQGNSA.

The chain links TRBV4-1 to TRBJ1-1; D gene ambiguous. The CDR3 totals 12 residues. The ends were cut back, 0 bases at V and 5 bases at J, with 4 bases in the middle. Germline V gene lookup returns CDR1 MGHRA and CDR2 YSYEKL. The CDR3 region is CASSQEKTEAFF. CDR3 coding DNA: TGCGCCAGCAGCCAAGAAAAGACTGAAGCTTTCTTT.

This clonotype has only a few counts. The chain joins TRBV6-2 or TRBV6-3 to TRBJ1-3, with TRBD1 matching over 9 bases. There are 16 residues in the CDR3. CDR1 and CDR2 from the germline V gene are MNHEY and SVGEGT. J lost 2 bases, V lost 6 bases, and 8 bases had no gene match. The CDR3 DNA follows: TGTGCCAGCAGACATCCGGGACAGGGACCTGGAAACACCATATATTTT. As protein: CASRHPGQGPGNTIYF.

This chain uses TRBV29-1 with TRBJ2-7, with a possible D match to TRBD2 (7 bases). The CDR3 is 12 residues long. CDR1 is SQVTM and CDR2 is ANQGSEA in the germline V gene. The DNA of the CDR3 is TGCAGTCCCTCGGGGGGCTCTTTTGAGCAGTACTTC. Amino acids: CSPSGGSFEQYF.

DNA for the CDR3: TGTGCCAGCAGTGAAGTCGGCAATCAGCCCCAGCATTTT. Its protein product is CASSEVGNQPQHF. This chain links TRBV6-5 with TRBJ1-5; D uncertain. The CDR3 totals 13 residues. Germline V gene sequence: CDR1 MNHEY, CDR2 SVGAGI. Trimming removed 5 bases from V and 2 bases from J, with 7 bases in between.

This chain links TRBV2 with TRBJ1-1; 8 nucleotides align to TRBD1. With 4 bases clipped from V and 10 bases from J, the junction kept 5 bases outside the gene matches. CDR3 length: 12 residues. From germline, CDR1 is SNHLY and CDR2 FYNNEI. Written as DNA, the CDR3 is TGTGCCAGCAGTGGGACAGGGTTACGAGCTTTCTTT. Translation: CASSGTGLRAFF.

Ten or more counts support this clonotype. The gene calls are TRBV10-3 and TRBJ1-6; TRBD1 is a possible D gene (5 bases). Germline V gene lookup returns CDR1 ENHRY and CDR2 SYGVKD. V was pared by 2 bases and J by 7 bases, with 12 bases between. The length of the CDR3 is 15 residues. CDR3 in DNA: TGTGCCATCAGTGAGGGGGGACGGGTCAATTCACCCCTCCACTTT. It encodes CAISEGGRVNSPLHF.

Only one count was recorded for this clonotype. The chain couples TRBV7-3 to TRBJ2-5, with D perhaps assigned TRBD1 or TRBD2 (5 bases each). Germline V CDR1 and CDR2: SGHTA, FQGTGA. Trimming took off 4 bases at V and 4 bases at J, with 10 bases between the two ends. This CDR3 spans 13 amino acids. The CDR3 protein is CASSWDLPETQYF. DNA for the CDR3: TGTGCCAGCAGCTGGGACCTACCAGAGACCCAGTACTTC.

The gene calls are TRBV15 and TRBJ2-7, with 7 nucleotides matching TRBD2. With V trimmed by 3 bases and J by 6 bases, 8 bases remained unmatched. The CDR3 spans 14 residues. Germline V CDR1 and CDR2: LNHNV, YYDKDF (reference sequence). CDR3 DNA: TGTGCCACCAGCAGGATCGCGGGGGTTCGCGAGCAGTACTTC. Protein sequence: CATSRIAGVREQYF.

This sequence joins TRBV29-1 and TRBJ2-3; 7 bases line up with TRBD2. V shed 5 bases and J 10 bases; nucleotides not matched to a gene: 18. The CDR3 has 15 residues. CDR1 SQVTM and CDR2 ANQGSEA come from the germline V gene. The CDR3 DNA follows: TGCAGCGTTTCAGGACTAGGTCCCACCCCCCCGGCGCAGTATTTT. This encodes CSVSGLGPTPPAQYF.

This clonotype was found many times. The V gene is TRBV2, the J gene TRBJ1-5; 7 bases fit TRBD1. V gave up 8 bases and J gave up 2 bases; unmatched junction bases: 9. Per germline, CDR1 SNHLY and CDR2 FYNNEI. This CDR3 comprises 15 residues. The DNA for the CDR3 is TGTGCCAGCCTGGAGAGGACAGGCGGCAATCAGCCCCAGCATTTT. Residues: CASLERTGGNQPQHF.

The chain couples TRBV29-1 to TRBJ2-5; perhaps TRBD2 as D (6 bases). Per the germline V gene, CDR1 is SQVTM and CDR2 is ANQGSEA. The V and J ends lost 8 bases and 1 base respectively, with 11 bases between them. The CDR3 has 12 amino acids. The CDR3 bases are TGCAGCTTGGGCGGGATCCAAGAGACCCAGTACTTC. Protein: CSLGGIQETQYF.

The gene calls are TRBV2 and TRBJ1-2, with D maybe TRBD1 (6 bases). Trimming took 4 bases from V and 3 from J, leaving 21 bases between them. The length of the CDR3 is 17 residues. Germline V lookup: CDR1 SNHLY, CDR2 FYNNEI. DNA of the CDR3: TGTGCCAGCAGTGCTGGACTAAAGGGCGGGACATACTATGGCTACACCTTC. This translates into CASSAGLKGGTYYGYTF.

This clonotype was counted ten times or more. V usage is TRBV6-2 or TRBV6-3 and J usage is TRBJ2-5; TRBD2 is a possible D gene (5 bases). CDR3 length: 13 residues. Germline V gene lookup returns CDR1 MNHEY and CDR2 SVGEGT. V lost 2 bases, J lost 7 bases, and 11 bases lay in between. CDR3: CASSYRRAGTQYF. For the CDR3, the DNA is TGTGCCAGCAGTTACCGACGGGCGGGGACCCAGTACTTC.

The CDR3 sequence: CASSLSGEQGANYGYTF. In DNA form, the CDR3 reads TGTGCCAGCAGCTTATCCGGTGAACAGGGAGCTAACTATGGCTACACCTTC. The rearrangement links TRBV7-2 to TRBJ1-2, with D perhaps TRBD1 (6 bases). Germline CDR1 SGHTA, CDR2 FQGNSA. V was pared by 2 bases and J by 0 bases, with 16 bases between. The CDR3 length is 17 residues.

The chain combines TRBV14 with TRBJ2-7; D remains ambiguous. Germline V gene lookup returns CDR1 SGHDN and CDR2 FVKESK. V was trimmed by 1 base and J by 8 bases, leaving 6 bases between them. The CDR3 consists of 11 residues. In nucleotides, the CDR3 is TGTGCCAGCAGCCAAGCCTTCCAGCAGTACTTC. Translated, it gives CASSQAFQQYF.

This clonotype was recorded at least ten times. The chain carries TRBV7-2 and TRBJ1-1; 10 bases are shared with TRBD1. This CDR3 has 15 amino acids. Germline assignment: CDR1 SGHTA and CDR2 FQGNSA. V shed 4 bases, J shed 7 bases, and the junction held 9 bases outside the gene matches. The CDR3 nucleotides are TGTGCCAGCAGCTCTTTCAGGACAGGGGGGGATGAAGCTTTCTTT. Its protein product is CASSSFRTGGDEAFF.